Described below is a single T cell receptor beta chain sequence and its context. This sample is drawn from a study of blood T cell repertoires in COVID-19. For the study at large: COVID-19 samples collected from the United States, Italy and Spain covered acute and convalescent phases. T cells, B-cell-depleted T cells, or PBMCs provided the cDNA or gDNA that served as material.

Original processing notes: Quantification of nucleated cells was approximated via reference gene primer amplification. Sequenced by immunoSEQ multiplex PCR; TCRdb stores in-frame clones only, minus some. V and J calls and clone size are copied from that table; D and trimming were computed from the DNA. This sample has around 150,000 clones; 90% to 95% occur once, and the top ten carry 4.6%. In germline, CDR1 is SGHRS, CDR2 YFSETQ. The CDR3 runs to 16 residues. V lost 3 bases, J lost 1 base, and 16 bases lay in between. This chain joins TRBV5-1 and TRBJ1-1; no firm D call. Sequences were obtained from peripheral blood. The clonotype originates from a woman between 45 and 60 years old with acute or convalescent COVID-19. The CDR3 sequence: CASSWAPIQKNTEAFF. The CDR3 coding sequence is TGCGCCAGCAGCTGGGCTCCAATACAAAAGAACACTGAAGCTTTCTTT.